This T cell receptor beta chain was identified in a study of blood T cell repertoires in COVID-19 (dated by TCRdb to between 2020 and 2021). Context from the whole study: Samples covering the acute and convalescent phases of COVID-19 were provided by collaborators in the United States, Italy and Spain. The material from the prospective study consisted of cDNA or gDNA derived from T cells, B-cell-depleted T cells, or PBMCs. Subjects who had been exposed to COVID-19, were actively infected with it, or had recovered from it provided the deeply sampled blood TCRbeta repertoires that made up the dataset. The repertoires were released in a freely available public database intended as a resource for research on the immune response to SARS-CoV-2. Samples came from the ongoing ImmuneRACE study (first 160 participants) plus 1,254 subjects from 6 global collaborators. Sample metadata almost always included a de-identified subject ID, COVID-19 status, age in years and sex. Where available, HLA class I and class II types were obtained from metadata supplied by the sample provider rather than from assay-based typing.

One collaborating source in Seattle enrolled patients while the patients were actively infected and followed the patients over time throughout the course of disease. Collaborating institutions collected whole blood in K2EDTA tubes following their own protocols. Collaborator samples were shipped for TCRbeta analysis as frozen whole blood, isolated PBMCs, or DNA extracted from either sample type. The paper as a whole reports these results and caveats: The quantity of clinical and demographic metadata differed by source and by participant and was supplied without curation.

TCRbeta CDR3 regions were amplified from genomic DNA by means of the immunoSEQ Assay, a bias-controlled multiplex PCR. For the original study's pipeline: Nucleated cell counts per sample were estimated from amplification of reference gene primers within the assay. To quantify the absolute abundance of each unique TCRbeta CDR3 rearrangement, sequence reads were collapsed and filtered. For each sample, productive Simpson clonality was calculated as the square root of Simpson's diversity index over productive rearrangements. TCRdb obtained this table from immuneACCESS and retained in-frame rearrangements with V and J assigned. These tables miss some clones; where compared with another copy, unresolved V genes account for less than half of the shortfall, and the remainder is unexplained. V, J and clone size derive from that table, while D and trimming were established from the DNA sequence. The sample profile shows around 250,000 clones; nearly 90% of them were found once. The ten largest make up around 1.9% of the sample.

To note about this clone: The specificity of this receptor is unknown. No base quality values were provided; no much bigger clone lies one nucleotide off.

The TCR comes from an older woman with COVID-19, enrolled during active disease. The specimen sequenced was peripheral blood.

The CDR3 region: CASSLRENQPQHF. The DNA reads as follows: TGTGCCAGCAGTTTGCGGGAAAATCAGCCCCAGCATTTT. The chain employs TRBV6-5 and TRBJ1-5; confidence is insufficient to name the D gene. The CDR1 and CDR2 encoded by the germline V gene are MNHEY and SVGAGI. The CDR3 goes from the cysteine to the phenylalanine over 13 residues. Here the CDR3 DNA is all that survives: 39 bases in frame from base 1. V is clipped by 4 bases and J by 4 bases, and the sequence between their germline boundaries is 8 bases long.